One sample yielded the 17 T cell receptor beta chains listed below, sequenced in a study of blood T cell repertoires in COVID-19. Using immunoSEQ multiplex PCR, the repertoire was profiled, and TCRdb retains in-frame clones only, with some absent. This sample yields around 70,000 clones, of which 90% to 95% are seen a single time; 2.6% belongs to the top ten. Sequenced input: peripheral blood. The receptors come from a man aged 45-60 years with COVID-19, enrolled during active disease.

The gene calls are TRBV28 and TRBJ2-3, with 12 nucleotides matching TRBD2. V dropped 2 bases and J dropped 4; count of bases not matched to a gene: 13. Per the germline V gene, CDR1 is MDHEN and CDR2 is SYDVKM. The CDR3 is 19 amino acids. In nucleotides, the CDR3 is TGTGCCAGCAGTTTAAGGGGCCAAGTGACTAGCGGGAGTGCAGATACGCAGTATTTT. It translates to CASSLRGQVTSGSADTQYF.

As to this clone: Germline is not matched at one junction end, which may reflect a read error. This chain connects TRBV10-3 to TRBJ1-2, with 8 bases aligning to TRBD1. CDR3 size: 14 residues. Germline CDR1 is ENHRY and CDR2 is SYGVKD. Here the CDR3 reads CAISEWSRGPGYTF. CDR3 in DNA: TGTGCCATCAGCGAGTGGTCCAGGGGGCCTGGCTACACCTTC.

The chain combines TRBV29-1 with TRBJ1-5; the D gene is possibly TRBD1 (5 bases). Trimming shortened V by 1 base and J by 5 bases, and 9 bases separated the two germline ends. Germline CDR1 is SQVTM and CDR2 is ANQGSEA. The CDR3 spans 13 residues. As DNA, the CDR3 is TGCAGCGTTGAAGTACAGGCAGATCAGCCCCAGCATTTT. Its translation is CSVEVQADQPQHF.

The rearrangement links TRBV6-5 to TRBJ2-7; TRBD1 agrees at 8 bases. The V gene's germline CDR1 is MNHEY and CDR2 SVGAGI. The CDR3 spans 14 residues. V trimming: 6 bases; J trimming: 1 base; junction bases outside the gene matches: 5. The CDR3 loop reads CASRRTGSSYEQYV. CDR3 sequence (DNA): TGTGCCAGCAGGAGGACAGGGAGTTCCTACGAGCAGTACGTC.

The chain is built from TRBV6-5 and TRBJ1-1; TRBD1 aligns across 9 bases. The CDR3 spans 16 residues. Germline CDR1 is MNHEY and CDR2 is SVGAGI. After removal of 2 bases from V and 4 bases from J, the junction contained 8 bases not matched to a gene. CDR3 sequence: CASSYGTGPPGTEAFF. The CDR3 nucleotides are TGTGCCAGCAGTTACGGGACAGGGCCCCCTGGCACTGAAGCTTTCTTT.

The chain links TRBV27 to TRBJ1-1; D not resolved. V shed 5 bases and J shed 4 bases, with 17 bases lying between them. CDR3 size: 15 residues. In germline, CDR1 is MNHEY, CDR2 SMNVEV (reference sequence). CDR3 sequence reads: CASSPSAGRATEAFF. CDR3 DNA: TGTGCCAGCAGTCCCTCTGCGGGGAGGGCCACTGAAGCTTTCTTT.

This clone appeared once. The V gene is TRBV21-1, the J gene TRBJ1-1; the table's D call, TRBD1, has no DNA check behind it. TRBV21-1 is assigned pseudogene status. The CDR3 has 11 residues. The CDR3 protein is CASSPGPEAFF. The CDR3 coding sequence is TGTGCCAGCAGCCCAGGCCCTGAAGCTTTCTTT.

The chain links TRBV5-1 to TRBJ2-6; D possibly corresponds to TRBD1 (5 bases). This CDR3 comprises 16 residues. Germline assignment: CDR1 SGHRS and CDR2 YFSETQ. V was clipped by 0 bases and J by 2 bases, with 9 bases between them. The CDR3 is CASSLGPTAGANVLTF. The CDR3, as DNA: TGCGCCAGCAGCTTGGGACCGACAGCTGGGGCCAACGTCCTGACTTTC. The full variable domain, rest sourced from reference TRBV5-1 and TRBJ2-6, is KAGVTQTPRYLIKTRGQQVTLSCSPISGHRSVSWYQQTPGQGLQFLFEYFSETQRNKGNFPGRFSGRQFSNSRSEMNVSTLELGDSALYLCASSLGPTAGANVLTFGAGSRLTVL.

The chain is built from TRBV2 and TRBJ1-5; the D gene is possibly TRBD1 (5 bases). CDR1 is SNHLY, CDR2 FYNNEI, per germline. V lost 6 bases to trimming and J lost 6 bases, with 12 bases between them. This CDR3 region has 13 residues. CDR3 sequence (DNA): TGTGCCAGCAGCCCAGGGTTTGCTCAGCCCCAGCATTTT. This sequence encodes CASSPGFAQPQHF.

This clone has more than one count but fewer than ten. This chain joins TRBV12-3 or TRBV12-4 and TRBJ1-4; no reliable D call. Trimming stripped 2 bases from V and 7 bases from J, with 8 bases between. The CDR3 consists of 13 residues. CDR3 coding DNA: TGTGCCAGCAGTTTAAGAGGGTTTGAAAAACTGTTTTTT. Translated: CASSLRGFEKLFF.

This clone was recorded only once. The chain combines TRBV6-5 with TRBJ2-1; unclear D gene. This CDR3 region has 11 residues. Per germline, CDR1 MNHEY and CDR2 SVGAGI. Trimming took 5 bases from V and 5 from J, leaving 4 bases between them. The CDR3 DNA is TGTGCCAGCAGTACGGACAATGAGCAGTTCTTC. This sequence encodes CASSTDNEQFF.

This clone has only a few counts. The rearrangement joins TRBV6-6 to TRBJ1-5; D perhaps matches TRBD1 (5 bases). This CDR3 contains 14 residues. Germline assignment: CDR1 MNHNY and CDR2 SVGAGI (reference sequence). V lost 0 bases, J lost 4 bases, and 7 bases lay in between. CDR3 loop: CASSYSGGNQPQHF. In nucleotides, the CDR3 is TGTGCCAGCAGTTACTCGGGGGGGAATCAGCCCCAGCATTTT.

CDR3 amino acids: CASSLSGTGVQETQYF. CDR3 DNA sequence: TGTGCCAGCAGCTTATCCGGGACAGGGGTCCAAGAGACCCAGTACTTC. V gene TRBV7-9 combines with J gene TRBJ2-5; TRBD1 matches at 10 bases. The V gene end was trimmed by 2 bases and the J gene end by 1 base; junction bases not matched to a gene: 4. CDR1 is SEHNR and CDR2 is FQNEAQ in the germline V gene (reference sequence). This CDR3 has 16 residues. The variable domain in full, with the rest retrieved from reference TRBV7-9 and TRBJ2-5, is DTGVSQNPRHKITKRGQNVTFRCDPISEHNRLYWYRQTLGQGPEFLTYFQNEAQLEKSRLLSDRFSAERPKGSFSTLEIQRTEQGDSAMYLCASSLSGTGVQETQYFGPGTRLLVL.

V gene TRBV6-5 combines with J gene TRBJ1-2; D is ambiguous. This CDR3 has 11 residues. CDR1 and CDR2 (germline): MNHEY, SVGAGI. Trimming cost V 7 bases and J 8 bases, with 11 bases left between them. The CDR3 here is CASKAERGYTF. The CDR3 region has the DNA TGTGCCAGCAAGGCAGAGCGCGGCTACACCTTC.

This chain links TRBV6-5 with TRBJ1-1; D gene uncertain. Germline V gene lookup returns CDR1 MNHEY and CDR2 SVGAGI. CDR3 length equals 12 residues. V lost 6 bases and J lost 8, with 13 bases in between. The DNA for the CDR3 is TGTGCCAGCAGCAACGGGAGATGGGAAGCTTTCTTT. This translates into CASSNGRWEAFF.

The chain employs TRBV6-6 and TRBJ1-5; D perhaps matches TRBD1 (6 bases). Germline V gene data show CDR1 as MNHNY and CDR2 as SVGAGI (reference sequence). V lost 8 bases and J lost 7, with 21 bases in between. This CDR3 has 15 amino acids. Here the CDR3 reads CASSPRVQGGQPQHF. CDR3 sequence (DNA): TGTGCCAGCTCCCCAAGGGTACAGGGTGGACAGCCCCAGCATTTT.

This chain joins TRBV27 and TRBJ1-2, with 9 bases lining up with TRBD1. CDR1 MNHEY and CDR2 SMNVEV come from the germline V gene (reference sequence). The CDR3 sequence is 14 residues long. After removal of 7 bases from V and 5 bases from J, the junction contained 8 bases not matched to a gene. CDR3 nucleotide sequence: TGTGCCAGCAAACCAGAGGGACAGGGATATGGCTACACCTTC. It codes for CASKPEGQGYGYTF.